This T cell receptor (beta chain) was captured in a study of blood T cell repertoires in COVID-19. Seattle-derived patients entered the study during active infection and were followed longitudinally. The V gene's germline CDR1 is MGHRA and CDR2 YSYEKL. V gave up 2 bases and J gave up 1 base; unmatched junction bases: 2. The CDR3 extends over 18 amino acids. The assay was immunoSEQ multiplex PCR, and TCRdb's table has in-frame clones only and misses some. The top ten hold about 2.3% of the sample, which has around 400,000 clones, more than 70% seen once. This chain links TRBV4-1 with TRBJ2-2; 15 bases align to TRBD2. Sequencing used peripheral blood. The sequence was obtained from a woman in her sixties with COVID-19, enrolled during active disease. The CDR3 spells CASSQPGLAGGNTGELFF. CDR3 DNA: TGCGCCAGCAGCCAACCGGGACTAGCGGGGGGGAACACCGGGGAGCTGTTTTTT.